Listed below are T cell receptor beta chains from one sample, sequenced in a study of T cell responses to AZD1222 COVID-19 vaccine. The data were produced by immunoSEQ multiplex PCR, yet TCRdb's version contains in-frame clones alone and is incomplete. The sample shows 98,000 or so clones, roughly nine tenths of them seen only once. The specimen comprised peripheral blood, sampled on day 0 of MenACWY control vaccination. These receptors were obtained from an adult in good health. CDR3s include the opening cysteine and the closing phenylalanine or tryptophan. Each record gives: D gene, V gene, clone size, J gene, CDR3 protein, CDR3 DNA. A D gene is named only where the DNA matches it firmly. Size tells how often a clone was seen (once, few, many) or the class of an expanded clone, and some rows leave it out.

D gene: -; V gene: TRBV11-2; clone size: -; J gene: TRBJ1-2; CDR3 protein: CVLGGTDGYTF; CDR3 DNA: TGTGTCCTAGGGGGTACAGATGGCTACACCTTC
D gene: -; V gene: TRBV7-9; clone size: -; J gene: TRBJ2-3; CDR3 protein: CASSLVAGDTQYF; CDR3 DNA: TGTGCCAGCAGCTTAGTTGCGGGAGATACGCAGTATTTT
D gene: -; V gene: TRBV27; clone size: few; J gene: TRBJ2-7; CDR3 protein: CASSLTGREQYF; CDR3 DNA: TGTGCCAGCAGCCTCACAGGACGCGAGCAGTACTTC
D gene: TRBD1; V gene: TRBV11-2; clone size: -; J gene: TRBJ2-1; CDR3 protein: CASSLSARTGYNEQFF; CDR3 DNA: TGTGCCAGCAGCTTGTCCGCCCGGACAGGGTACAATGAGCAGTTCTTC
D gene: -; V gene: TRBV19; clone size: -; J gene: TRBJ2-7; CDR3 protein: CASSWSGMTYEQYF; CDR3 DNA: TGTGCCAGTAGTTGGTCGGGGATGACCTACGAGCAGTACTTC
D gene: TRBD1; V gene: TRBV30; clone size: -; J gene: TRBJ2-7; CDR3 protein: CAWSPNRGHEQYF; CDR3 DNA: TGTGCCTGGAGTCCGAACAGGGGCCACGAGCAGTACTTC
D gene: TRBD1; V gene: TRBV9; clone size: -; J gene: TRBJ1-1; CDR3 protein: CASSVAAGGYTEAFF; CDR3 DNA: TGTGCCAGCAGCGTAGCAGCAGGGGGCTACACTGAAGCTTTCTTT
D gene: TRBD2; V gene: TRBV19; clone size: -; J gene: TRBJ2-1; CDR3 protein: CASSIGTSGYNEQFF; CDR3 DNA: TGTGCCAGTAGTATAGGGACTAGCGGGTACAATGAGCAGTTCTTC
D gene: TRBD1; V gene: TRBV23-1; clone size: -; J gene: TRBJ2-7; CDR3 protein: CASSQDRTGTGVTYEQYF; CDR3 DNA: TGCGCCAGCAGTCAGGATCGAACCGGGACAGGGGTTACCTACGAGCAGTACTTC
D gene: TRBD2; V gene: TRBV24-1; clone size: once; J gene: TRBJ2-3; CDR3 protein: CATSEIGPSGGLTDTQYF; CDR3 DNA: TGTGCCACCAGTGAAATCGGTCCTAGCGGGGGTCTCACAGATACGCAGTATTTT
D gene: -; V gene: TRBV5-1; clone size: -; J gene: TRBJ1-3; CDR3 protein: CASSLELAGDTIYF; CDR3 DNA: TGCGCCAGCAGCTTGGAGCTTGCCGGCGACACCATATATTTT
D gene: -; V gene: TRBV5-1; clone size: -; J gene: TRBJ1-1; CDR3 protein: CASSPAVNTEAFF; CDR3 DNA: TGCGCCAGCAGCCCGGCGGTGAACACTGAAGCTTTCTTT
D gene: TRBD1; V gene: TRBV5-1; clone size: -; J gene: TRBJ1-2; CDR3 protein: CASSLSQGDGGYTF; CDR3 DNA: TGCGCCAGCAGCCTATCACAGGGGGATGGTGGCTACACCTTC
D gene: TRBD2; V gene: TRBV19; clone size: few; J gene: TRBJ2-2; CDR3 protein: CASKSGGPGELFF; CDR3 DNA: TGTGCCAGTAAGAGCGGGGGGCCCGGGGAGCTGTTTTTT
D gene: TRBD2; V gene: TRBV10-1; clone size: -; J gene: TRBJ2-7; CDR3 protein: CASSESVAGPFSYEQYF; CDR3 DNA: TGCGCCAGCAGTGAGTCGGTAGCGGGTCCCTTCTCCTACGAGCAGTACTTC
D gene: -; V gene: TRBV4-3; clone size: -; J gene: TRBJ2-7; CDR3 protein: CASSHTGTNSYEQYF; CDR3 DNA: TGCGCCAGCAGCCATACCGGGACAAACTCCTACGAGCAGTACTTC
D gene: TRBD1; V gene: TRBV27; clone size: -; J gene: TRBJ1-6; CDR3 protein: CASSRGTGGRPLHF; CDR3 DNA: TGTGCCAGCAGTCGAGGGACAGGGGGAAGGCCCCTCCACTTT
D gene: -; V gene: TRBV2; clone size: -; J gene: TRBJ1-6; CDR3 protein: CASSPTGKSYNSPLHF; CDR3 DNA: TGTGCCAGCAGCCCGACAGGAAAGTCCTATAATTCACCCCTCCACTTT
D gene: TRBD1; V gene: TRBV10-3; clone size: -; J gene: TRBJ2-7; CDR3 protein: CAIRAGQGLSKTYEQYF; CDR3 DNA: TGTGCCATCAGAGCGGGACAGGGGCTCTCTAAGACCTACGAGCAGTACTTC
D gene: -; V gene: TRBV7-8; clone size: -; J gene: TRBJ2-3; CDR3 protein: CASSLALPPDTQYF; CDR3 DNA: TGTGCCAGCAGCTTAGCGCTCCCCCCAGATACGCAGTATTTT
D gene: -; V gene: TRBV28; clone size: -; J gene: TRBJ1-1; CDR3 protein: CASETISTEAFF; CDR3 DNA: TGTGCCAGCGAAACCATCAGCACTGAAGCTTTCTTT
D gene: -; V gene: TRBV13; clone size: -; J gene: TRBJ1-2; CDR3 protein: CASSVGANYGYTF; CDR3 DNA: TGTGCCAGCAGCGTCGGAGCGAACTATGGCTACACCTTC
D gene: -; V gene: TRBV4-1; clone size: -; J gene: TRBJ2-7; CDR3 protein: CASSFRPASTYEQYF; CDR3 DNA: TGCGCCAGCAGCTTTCGACCGGCCTCAACCTACGAGCAGTACTTC
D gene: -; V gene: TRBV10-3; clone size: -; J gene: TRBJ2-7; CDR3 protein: CAISESPVGEQYF; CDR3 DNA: TGTGCCATCAGTGAGTCGCCGGTAGGCGAGCAGTACTTC
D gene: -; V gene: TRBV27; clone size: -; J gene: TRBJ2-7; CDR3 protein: CASSLSPGTYEQYF; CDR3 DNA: TGTGCCAGCAGTTTATCGCCAGGAACCTACGAGCAGTACTTC
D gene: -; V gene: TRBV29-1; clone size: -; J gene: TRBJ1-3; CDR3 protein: CSVVLQGVGNTIYF; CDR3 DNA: TGCAGCGTTGTACTACAGGGCGTTGGAAACACCATATATTTT
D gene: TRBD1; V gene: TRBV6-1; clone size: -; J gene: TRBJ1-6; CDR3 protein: CASSEAQGAAYNSPLHF; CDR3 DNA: TGTGCCAGCAGTGAAGCGCAGGGGGCGGCATATAATTCACCCCTCCACTTT
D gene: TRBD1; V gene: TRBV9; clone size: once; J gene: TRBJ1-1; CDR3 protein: CASSPTGGHTEAFF; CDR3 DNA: TGTGCCAGCAGTCCCACAGGGGGCCACACTGAAGCTTTCTTT
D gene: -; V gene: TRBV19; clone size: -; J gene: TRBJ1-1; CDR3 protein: CASSMGRTPKTEAFF; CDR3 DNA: TGTGCCAGTAGTATGGGAAGGACACCCAAGACTGAAGCTTTCTTT
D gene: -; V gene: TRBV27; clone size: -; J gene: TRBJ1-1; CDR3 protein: CASSPAGGAEAFF; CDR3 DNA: TGTGCCAGCAGTCCTGCGGGGGGAGCTGAAGCTTTCTTT
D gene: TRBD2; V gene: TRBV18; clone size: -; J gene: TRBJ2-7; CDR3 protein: CASSRRTSGGKTYEQYF; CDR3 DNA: TGTGCCAGCTCACGGAGGACTAGCGGGGGAAAGACCTACGAGCAGTACTTC
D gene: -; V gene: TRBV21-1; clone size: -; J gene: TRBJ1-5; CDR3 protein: CASSPRLKGLRGTEAQHF; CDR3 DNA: TGTGCCAGCAGCCCCCGATTGAAGGGTCTCAGAGGGACAGAGGCCCAGCATTTT
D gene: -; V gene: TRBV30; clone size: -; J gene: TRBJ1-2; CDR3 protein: CAWSVETAYGYTF; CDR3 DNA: TGTGCCTGGAGTGTTGAGACGGCCTATGGCTACACCTTC
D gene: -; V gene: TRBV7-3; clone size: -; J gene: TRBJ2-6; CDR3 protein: CASSLARAGANVLTF; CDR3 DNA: TGTGCCAGCAGCTTAGCCAGGGCTGGGGCCAACGTCCTGACTTTC
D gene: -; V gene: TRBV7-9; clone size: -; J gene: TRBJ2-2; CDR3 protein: CASSTGQATGELFF; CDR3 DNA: TGTGCCAGCAGCACAGGGCAGGCCACCGGGGAGCTGTTTTTT
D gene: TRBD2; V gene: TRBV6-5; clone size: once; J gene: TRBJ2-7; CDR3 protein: CASSYGAGGSYEQYF; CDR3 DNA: TGTGCCAGCAGTTACGGGGCGGGGGGGAGCTACGAGCAGTACTTC
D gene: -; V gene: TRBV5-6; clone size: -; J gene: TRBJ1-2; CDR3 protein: CASSWGEFNYGYTF; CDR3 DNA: TGTGCCAGCAGTTGGGGGGAGTTTAACTATGGCTACACCTTC
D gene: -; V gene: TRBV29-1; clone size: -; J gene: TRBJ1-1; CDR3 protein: CSTVRDTNTEAFF; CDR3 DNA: TGCAGCACTGTCAGGGACACTAACACTGAAGCTTTCTTT
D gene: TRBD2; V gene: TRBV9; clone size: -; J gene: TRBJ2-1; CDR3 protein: CASSVGGTSGGSEQFF; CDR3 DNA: TGTGCCAGCAGCGTAGGCGGGACTAGCGGGGGGTCCGAGCAGTTCTTC
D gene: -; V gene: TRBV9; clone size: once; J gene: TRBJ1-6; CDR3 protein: CASSVGAPKGSPLHF; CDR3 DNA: TGTGCCAGCAGCGTAGGGGCCCCAAAGGGTTCACCCCTCCACTTT
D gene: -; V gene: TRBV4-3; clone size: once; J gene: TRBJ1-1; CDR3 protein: CASSQDSRGTEAFF; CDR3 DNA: TGCGCCAGCAGCCAAGATAGCAGGGGCACTGAAGCTTTCTTT
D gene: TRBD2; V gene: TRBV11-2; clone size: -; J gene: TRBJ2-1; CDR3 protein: CASSLAGVRGGVDNEQFF; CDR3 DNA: TGTGCCAGCAGCTTAGCAGGCGTGCGGGGGGGCGTCGACAATGAGCAGTTCTTC
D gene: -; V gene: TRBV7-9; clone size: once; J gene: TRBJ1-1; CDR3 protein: CASSPPGGGTEAFF; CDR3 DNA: TGTGCCAGCAGCCCCCCGGGTGGGGGCACTGAAGCTTTCTTT
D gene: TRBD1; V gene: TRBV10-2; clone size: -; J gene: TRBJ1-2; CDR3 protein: CASSRDSNYGYTF; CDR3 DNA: TGCGCCAGCAGCAGGGACAGCAACTATGGCTACACCTTC
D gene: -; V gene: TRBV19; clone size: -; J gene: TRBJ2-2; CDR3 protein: CASSIETYTGELFF; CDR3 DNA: TGTGCCAGTAGTATCGAGACTTACACCGGGGAGCTGTTTTTT
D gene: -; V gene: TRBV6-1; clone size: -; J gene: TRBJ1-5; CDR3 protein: CASSGRGTRGDQPQHF; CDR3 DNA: TGTGCCAGCAGTGGTAGAGGGACAAGGGGTGATCAGCCCCAGCATTTT
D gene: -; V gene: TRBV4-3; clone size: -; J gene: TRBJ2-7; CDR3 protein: CASSQVMTGAYEQYF; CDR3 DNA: TGCGCCAGCAGCCAAGTGATGACAGGAGCCTACGAGCAGTACTTC
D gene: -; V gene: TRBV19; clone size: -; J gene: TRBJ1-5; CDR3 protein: CASSIKGGQPQHF; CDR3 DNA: TGTGCCAGTAGTATCAAGGGTGGTCAGCCCCAGCATTTT
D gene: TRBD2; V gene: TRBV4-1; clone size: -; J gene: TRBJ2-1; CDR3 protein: CASSQDRGSGGIYNEQFF; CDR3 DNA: TGCGCCAGCAGCCAAGATCGGGGGAGCGGGGGAATATACAATGAGCAGTTCTTC
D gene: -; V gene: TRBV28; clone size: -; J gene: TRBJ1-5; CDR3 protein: CASIRGPYSNQPQHF; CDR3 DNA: TGTGCCAGCATCCGCGGGCCCTATAGCAATCAGCCCCAGCATTTT
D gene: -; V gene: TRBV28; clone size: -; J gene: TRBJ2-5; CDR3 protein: CASSIGGAGDIQETQYF; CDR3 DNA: TGTGCCAGCAGTATTGGTGGGGCAGGGGACATTCAAGAGACCCAGTACTTC
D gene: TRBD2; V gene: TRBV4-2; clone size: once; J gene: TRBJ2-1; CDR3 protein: CASSQLRGGPYNEQFF; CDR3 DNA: TGTGCCAGCAGCCAACTCCGGGGGGGCCCCTACAATGAGCAGTTCTTC